What follows describes a single TCR beta chain. Libraries were prepared by immunoSEQ multiplex PCR; TCRdb keeps only in-frame clonotypes and omits some of them. The table includes 600,000 or so clones, 95% to 98% detected once. J gave up 0 bases and V 5 bases, and 9 bases lay outside the gene matches. Per germline, CDR1 MDHEN and CDR2 SYDVKM. The CDR3 covers 18 residues. This sample is drawn from a study of shared clonotypes between healthy human individuals. It was CD45RO-negative cells, positively selected for CCR7, that made up naive CD8 cells, with terminally differentiated effector memory CD45RA+ cells excluded.

The source material was naive CD8+ T cells sorted from blood. The receptor was isolated from a man aged 25-40 years in good health. This chain links TRBV28 with TRBJ2-6; 8 bases are shared with TRBD1. The CDR3 spells CASSPRDRSYSGANVLTF. In DNA, the CDR3 is TGTGCCAGCAGTCCCCGGGACAGGTCTTACTCTGGGGCCAACGTCCTGACTTTC.